The 18 T cell receptor beta chains given below trace back to one sample, sequenced in a study of cytomegalovirus exposure and HLA in healthy donors (dated by TCRdb to about 2017). Receptor amplification or capture employed the immunoSEQ multiplex PCR assay. For the multiplex PCR, a mixture combining 60 forward primers for TCR Vbeta segments and 13 reverse primers for TCR Jbeta segments was used. As stored in TCRdb, this immuneACCESS dataset retains in-frame rearrangements with V and J assigned. A fraction of the clones does not appear; measured against another copy, unresolved V genes explain less than half of the discrepancy, and the remainder lacks a known reason. The sample profile shows 160,000 or so clones; roughly four fifths of them were found once. The ten biggest clones cover about 1.3% of the sample. Sequencing input: PBMCs. These receptors all stem from a man aged 55 to 70 in good health and CMV-seronegative.

The chain employs TRBV28 and TRBJ1-2, with TRBD1 as a possible D gene (6 bases). Germline values: CDR1 MDHEN, CDR2 SYDVKM. The V and J ends lost 5 bases and 3 bases respectively, with 19 bases between them. The CDR3 is made up of 16 amino acids. The CDR3 sequence is CASSPPTGAGDYGYTF. As DNA, the CDR3 is TGTGCCAGCAGTCCACCCACGGGGGCGGGGGACTATGGCTACACCTTC.

This chain links TRBV11-2 with TRBJ1-2; D gene uncertain. V was shortened by 1 base and J by 10 bases, with 13 bases between the two germline ends. CDR1 is SGHAT and CDR2 is FQNNGV in the germline V gene. This CDR3 comprises 13 residues. DNA of the CDR3: TGTGCCAGCAGCTTAGCCTCACATAAACCCTACACCTTC. Its protein product is CASSLASHKPYTF.

Comment on this clone: An end of the junction differs from the germline gene, which may be a read error. This sequence joins TRBV7-3 and TRBJ2-5; weak D call: TRBD2 (6 bases). The CDR3 runs 15 residues. Germline CDR1 reads SGHTA; CDR2 reads FQGTGA. The CDR3 DNA is TGTGCCAGCAGCTTAGAGGGAGGAAGTCAAGCGACCCAGTACTTC. Protein: CASSLEGGSQATQYF.

The chain carries TRBV7-2 and TRBJ2-7, with D tentatively TRBD2 (5 bases). The CDR3 runs 17 residues. The V and J ends lost 7 bases and 1 base respectively, with 23 bases between them. The V gene's germline CDR1 is SGHTA and CDR2 FQGNSA. The CDR3 DNA reads as TGTGCCAGCACCATACCGCTAGAGGGTTTCAGTTCCTACGAGCAGTACTTC. Its translation: CASTIPLEGFSSYEQYF.

V gene TRBV5-1 combines with J gene TRBJ1-2; 7 positions agree with TRBD1. Trimming took 4 bases from V and 6 from J; bases not matched to a gene: 6. CDR3 length: 13 residues. The germline V gene has CDR1 SGHRS and CDR2 YFSETQ. Here the CDR3 DNA reads TGCGCCAGCAGCGTCGACAGGGCGAATGGCTACACCTTC. Residues: CASSVDRANGYTF.

V is TRBV7-9 and J is TRBJ1-5; D remains unclear. Germline lookup yields CDR1 SEHNR and CDR2 FQNEAQ (reference sequence). Deletions cut 3 bases from V and 5 bases from J, with 8 bases between. The CDR3 has 13 amino acids. The CDR3 is CASSFMSDQPQHF. DNA of the CDR3: TGTGCCAGCAGCTTTATGTCGGATCAGCCCCAGCATTTT. The full variable domain, in which reference TRBV7-9 and TRBJ1-5 provide the parts outside the CDR3, is DTGVSQNPRHKITKRGQNVTFRCDPISEHNRLYWYRQTLGQGPEFLTYFQNEAQLEKSRLLSDRFSAERPKGSFSTLEIQRTEQGDSAMYLCASSFMSDQPQHFGDGTRLSIL.

This sequence joins TRBV25-1 and TRBJ2-1; 8 nucleotides line up with TRBD1. Germline CDR1 reads MGHDK; CDR2 reads SYGVNS. CDR3 length: 14 amino acids. Trimming took 4 bases from V and 6 from J; bases not matched to a gene: 5. In DNA, the CDR3 is TGTGCCAGCAGTGTGGACAGGGAATTCAATGAGCAGTTCTTC. Encoded protein: CASSVDREFNEQFF. The whole variable domain, remainder taken from reference TRBV25-1 and TRBJ2-1, is EADIYQTPRYLVIGTGKKITLECSQTMGHDKMYWYQQDPGMELHLIHYSYGVNSTEKGDLSSESTVSRIRTEHFPLTLESARPSHTSQYLCASSVDREFNEQFFGPGTRLTVL.

This clone was counted a few times. The chain uses TRBV4-3 and TRBJ2-1, with 10 bases matching TRBD1. Germline V gene sequence: CDR1 LGHNA, CDR2 YSLEER. The CDR3 has 14 amino acids. Trimming at V came to 3 bases and at J to 8 bases, leaving 4 bases not matched to a gene. In DNA, the CDR3 is TGCGCCAGCAGCCAGGGGACAGGGGAGGATGAGCAGTTCTTC. Translating gives CASSQGTGEDEQFF.

In its sample, this clone was seen a few times. The chain uses TRBV7-2 and TRBJ1-5; TRBD1 aligns across 8 bases. CDR1 and CDR2 from the germline V gene are SGHTA and FQGNSA. The length of the CDR3 is 15 residues. V shed 4 bases and J 1 base; nucleotides not matched to a gene: 3. CDR3 coding DNA: TGTGCCAGCAGCTCCCGGACAGGGAGCAATCAGCCCCAGCATTTT. Protein: CASSSRTGSNQPQHF. Drawing the rest from reference TRBV7-2 and TRBJ1-5, the complete variable domain is GAGVSQSPSNKVTEKGKDVELRCDPISGHTALYWYRQSLGQGLEFLIYFQGNSAPDKSGLPSDRFSAERTGGSVSTLTIQRTQQEDSAVYLCASSSRTGSNQPQHFGDGTRLSIL.

As for this clone: Other DNA sequences in this sample translate to the same CDR3. The V gene is TRBV29-1, the J gene TRBJ2-3; 10 bases are a match to TRBD2. The CDR3 is made up of 16 amino acids. CDR1 is SQVTM, CDR2 ANQGSEA, per germline. The V segment lost 6 bases and the J segment 3 bases; nucleotides outside the gene matches: 12. The CDR3 DNA reads as TGCAGCGTCGCCCCTCTCAGCGGGGGGGGTACAGATACGCAGTATTTT. Amino acids: CSVAPLSGGGTDTQYF.

The V call is TRBV7-2, the J call TRBJ1-2, with TRBD1 identical over 7 bases. Germline V gene data show CDR1 as SGHTA and CDR2 as FQGNSA. The CDR3 has 13 amino acids. V lost 8 bases, J lost 2 bases, and 5 bases stayed unmatched. For the CDR3, the DNA is TGTGCCAGCGGCCAGGACAGGAACTATGGCTACACCTTC. Translated, it gives CASGQDRNYGYTF. The full variable domain, with the rest looked up from reference TRBV7-2 and TRBJ1-2, is GAGVSQSPSNKVTEKGKDVELRCDPISGHTALYWYRQSLGQGLEFLIYFQGNSAPDKSGLPSDRFSAERTGGSVSTLTIQRTQQEDSAVYLCASGQDRNYGYTFGSGTRLTVV.

The CDR3 sequence: CASSVSGSNYNEQFF. In DNA, the CDR3 is TGTGCCAGCAGCGTTAGCGGGTCCAACTACAATGAGCAGTTCTTC. The chain couples TRBV9 to TRBJ2-1; 7 bases map to TRBD2. V lost 2 bases and J lost 3; bases outside the gene matches: 5. The CDR3 sequence is 15 residues long. Germline lookup yields CDR1 SGDLS and CDR2 YYNGEE.

V is TRBV6-1 and J is TRBJ2-5, with TRBD1 matching over 10 bases. CDR1 MNHNS and CDR2 SASEGT come from the germline V gene. This CDR3 is 16 amino acids long. V was clipped by 3 bases and J by 5 bases; unmatched bases: 9. CDR3 residues: CASSEGGTGAWETQYF. Written as DNA, the CDR3 is TGTGCCAGCAGTGAGGGGGGGACAGGGGCGTGGGAGACCCAGTACTTC.

The rearrangement joins TRBV6-5 to TRBJ1-4; TRBD1 matches 8 bases. V lost 4 bases to trimming and J lost 8 bases; unmatched junction nucleotides: 9. The germline V gene encodes CDR1 MNHEY and CDR2 SVGAGI. The CDR3 is 15 residues long. The CDR3 protein is CASSSGQAGLEKLFF. The CDR3 region has the DNA TGTGCCAGCAGTTCGGGACAGGCGGGACTCGAAAAACTGTTTTTT.

Regarding this clone: A junction end diverges from the germline sequence, so it may reflect a read error. The CDR3: CAINGGQSYGQYF. The CDR3 region has the DNA TGTGCCATCAATGGAGGACAGTCCTACGGGCAGTACTTC. This chain links TRBV10-3 with TRBJ2-7, with a possible D match to TRBD1 (6 bases). Per germline, CDR1 ENHRY and CDR2 SYGVKD. This CDR3 has 13 amino acids.

A few counts support this clone. V is TRBV27 and J is TRBJ2-7; D is perhaps TRBD2 (5 bases). Germline V CDR1 and CDR2: MNHEY, SMNVEV (reference sequence). The CDR3 covers 15 residues. The V and J ends lost 4 bases and 2 bases respectively, with 15 bases between them. Here the CDR3 reads CASSYVGETAYEQYF. Written as DNA, the CDR3 is TGTGCCAGCAGTTACGTCGGGGAGACGGCCTACGAGCAGTACTTC.

The genes are TRBV18 and TRBJ1-1; 8 bases fit TRBD1. There are 17 residues in the CDR3. Germline CDR1 KGHSH, CDR2 LQKENI. V gave up 3 bases and J gave up 2 bases; unmatched junction bases: 11. For the CDR3, the DNA is TGTGCCAGCTCACCCTTGACCGAAGGACAGGGCAACACTGAAGCTTTCTTT. The encoded protein is CASSPLTEGQGNTEAFF.

This clone was seen a few times. The V gene is TRBV5-1, the J gene TRBJ1-1, with TRBD1 matching 10 bases. This CDR3 is 13 amino acids long. After removal of 4 bases from V and 5 bases from J, the junction contained 2 bases not matched to a gene. In germline, CDR1 is SGHRS, CDR2 YFSETQ. The CDR3 DNA reads TGCGCCAGCAGCGGACAGGGGGGTACTGAAGCTTTCTTT. Protein: CASSGQGGTEAFF.